This TCR beta chain was found in a study of T cells in Graves' hyperthyroidism and ophthalmopathy. Newly diagnosed hyperthyroidism patients aged 18 to 65 years had disease lasting under 2 months. Clinical symptoms, serum thyroxine and TRAb, thyroid ultrasound and orbital computed tomography were used for the diagnoses. Blood was sampled at initial diagnosis of hyperthyroidism, prior to onset of any ophthalmopathy symptoms. TCR beta CDR3 regions were amplified from RNA transcripts. A first-round RT-PCR of the TCR CDR3 used the HTBI primer set. A single record per CDR3 protein comes from TCRdb applying MiXCR to the multiplex PCR reads. Counted here are about 280,000 distinct CDR3 sequences, about 25% occurring once; the ten biggest clones make up about 30%. Germline V gene data show CDR1 as MNHNS and CDR2 as SASEGT. The CDR3 length is 13 residues. Trimming took off 3 bases at V and 3 bases at J, with 8 bases between the two ends.

This clonotype was observed a few times. The specimen sequenced was blood. The TCR sequence derives from a man in his forties or fifties with Graves' hyperthyroidism that later progressed to Graves' ophthalmopathy. The genes are TRBV6-1 and TRBJ1-1; D uncertain. The CDR3 spells CASSDERYTEAFF. CDR3 bases: TGTGCCAGCAGTGATGAAAGGTACACTGAAGCTTTCTTT.